Shown below are 9 T cell receptor beta chains from a single sample sequenced in a study of T cells in tuberculosis. Using immunoSEQ multiplex PCR, the repertoire was profiled, and TCRdb retains in-frame clones only, with some absent. Of 50,000 or so clones listed, approximately 85% are singletons. After thawing and overnight rest, PBMC were stained with GMM-loaded CD1B tetramer, viability dye and anti-CD3 for sorting. The lipid loaded on the CD1B tetramers was C32 glucose monomycolate from Rhodococcus equi. What was sequenced was CD1b-GMM tetramer-negative cells sorted from PBMCs. These receptors all come from an adult woman with latent tuberculosis.

This chain joins TRBV28 and TRBJ2-6; tentative D call: TRBD2 (7 bases). This CDR3 region has 16 residues. Germline CDR1 is MDHEN and CDR2 is SYDVKM. V was pared by 6 bases and J by 0 bases, with 12 bases between. Written as DNA, the CDR3 is TGTGCCAGCAGCTTTGGGGGGGCCTCTGGGGCCAACGTCCTGACTTTC. It translates to CASSFGGASGANVLTF.

The chain is built from TRBV5-6 and TRBJ2-7; TRBD2 aligns across 11 bases. CDR1 and CDR2 from the germline V gene are SGHDT and YYEEEE. There are 17 residues in the CDR3. With 3 bases clipped from V and 0 bases from J, the junction kept 8 bases outside the gene matches. In nucleotides, the CDR3 is TGTGCCAGCAGCTCTGCCACTAGCGGGAGCTCCTCCTACGAGCAGTACTTC. It is translated as CASSSATSGSSSYEQYF.

V and J are TRBV19 and TRBJ1-1; tentative D call: TRBD1 (5 bases). V was cut by 11 bases and J by 1 base, with 17 bases left in between. CDR3 length: 14 residues. From germline, CDR1 is LNHDA and CDR2 SQIVND (reference sequence). The CDR3 DNA reads TGTGCCTCAACCACAAGGGGATCGAACACTGAAGCTTTCTTT. Encoded protein: CASTTRGSNTEAFF. Using reference TRBV19 and TRBJ1-1 for the parts outside the CDR3, the full variable domain is DGGITQSPKYLFRKEGQNVTLSCEQNLNHDAMYWYRQDPGQGLRLIYYSQIVNDFQKGDIAEGYSVSREKKESFPLTVTSAQKNPTAFYLCASTTRGSNTEAFFGQGTRLTVV.

The chain uses TRBV9 and TRBJ2-7; 8 positions agree with TRBD1. V was clipped by 4 bases and J by 4 bases; unmatched bases: 10. The CDR3 spans 15 residues. Germline lookup yields CDR1 SGDLS and CDR2 YYNGEE. CDR3 nucleotides: TGTGCCAGCAGCCCCAGAGGACAGGGCTTGTACGAGCAGTACTTC. Protein sequence: CASSPRGQGLYEQYF.

The chain couples TRBV7-2 to TRBJ2-1; tentatively, D is TRBD2 (7 bases). This CDR3 has 15 residues. V lost 2 bases to trimming and J lost 4 bases, with 12 bases between them. Germline V gene lookup returns CDR1 SGHTA and CDR2 FQGNSA. CDR3 sequence reads: CASSLRGGQYNEQFF. CDR3 DNA sequence: TGTGCCAGCAGCTTAAGGGGGGGGCAATACAATGAGCAGTTCTTC.

CDR3 in DNA: TGTGCCAGCGGACTGGGACAGGCGAACACTGAAGCTTTCTTT. Translating it yields CASGLGQANTEAFF. V and J are TRBV7-6 and TRBJ1-1; 8 nucleotides line up with TRBD1. The CDR3 extends over 14 amino acids. Germline values: CDR1 SGHVS, CDR2 FNYEAQ. J lost 1 base, V lost 8 bases, and 6 bases had no gene match.

In this sample, this clone turned up once. This chain links TRBV28 with TRBJ1-2; D is undetermined. This CDR3 is built from 16 residues. Germline-derived CDR1 and CDR2 are MDHEN and SYDVKM. Trimming shortened V by 2 bases and J by 5 bases, and 18 bases separated the two germline ends. In nucleotides, the CDR3 is TGTGCCAGCAGTTTACCCCCCTCGACAAGTGCTTATGGCTACACCTTC. It yields the protein CASSLPPSTSAYGYTF.

This clone was detected only once. The rearrangement links TRBV5-4 to TRBJ2-7; 10 bases match TRBD1. CDR1 and CDR2 (germline): SGHNT, YYREEE (reference sequence). The CDR3 contains 15 residues. The V gene end was trimmed by 1 base and the J gene end by 6 bases; junction bases not matched to a gene: 7. The CDR3 is CASSLMDRGWSEQYF. The CDR3 DNA is TGTGCCAGCAGCTTGATGGACAGGGGGTGGTCCGAGCAGTACTTC.

This clone was recorded once. The CDR3 DNA is TGTGCCAGCAGCCAAGGAGGGACAGGGGAAGGTCATGGCTACACCTTC. Translation gives CASSQGGTGEGHGYTF. The chain combines TRBV4-2 with TRBJ1-2; 10 nucleotides line up with TRBD1. The CDR3 runs to 16 residues. CDR1 is LGHNA, CDR2 YNFKEQ, per germline. Unmatched junction bases numbered 8, after V lost 1 base and J lost 6 bases.